The 13 T cell receptor beta chains listed next were all sequenced from one sample in a study of beta chain features in type 1 diabetes. The isolated RNA, all of it, was reverse transcribed, so expressed TCRB transcripts were what got sequenced. Method: immunoSEQ multiplex PCR; TCRdb's copy keeps in-frame clones and lacks some. The sample consists of 810,000 or so clones, 17% of them appearing once. Material: naive CD4+ T cells from blood. The source of these receptors is a woman aged 18-35 years in good health.

This clone was detected only a few times. The V and J genes are TRBV7-2 and TRBJ2-7; D unresolved. The V and J ends lost 4 bases and 3 bases respectively, with 10 bases between them. CDR3 length: 13 residues. Germline V gene sequence: CDR1 SGHTA, CDR2 FQGNSA. The CDR3 sequence: CASSSGRIYEQYF. CDR3 DNA sequence: TGTGCCAGCAGCTCCGGACGGATCTACGAGCAGTACTTC.

The CDR3 DNA reads TGTGCCAGCAGCCGACGGAAAACCTACGAGCAGTACTTC. This encodes CASSRRKTYEQYF. The chain links TRBV14 to TRBJ2-7; no definite D call. Trimming removed 4 bases at V and 2 bases at J, with 9 bases between. Germline CDR1 is SGHDN and CDR2 is FVKESK. This CDR3 spans 13 amino acids.

This clone was seen only a few times. The chain is built from TRBV4-3 and TRBJ2-3; 9 positions match TRBD2. The CDR3 totals 18 residues. The germline CDR1 and CDR2 sequences are LGHNA and YSLEER. V lost 1 base, J lost 2 bases, and 10 bases stayed unmatched. CDR3 amino acids: CASSQVPGAGGDTDTQYF. CDR3 bases: TGCGCCAGCAGCCAAGTCCCAGGCGCGGGAGGGGACACAGATACGCAGTATTTT.

V gene TRBV27 combines with J gene TRBJ2-7; 8 bases map to TRBD2. The CDR3 has 16 amino acids. Per the germline V gene, CDR1 is MNHEY and CDR2 is SMNVEV (reference sequence). V lost 1 base to trimming and J lost 0 bases; unmatched junction nucleotides: 5. CDR3 region: CASSLLVGTSSYEQYF. CDR3 sequence (DNA): TGTGCCAGCAGTTTATTGGTCGGGACTAGCTCCTACGAGCAGTACTTC.

The V gene is TRBV13, the J gene TRBJ2-5; 8 nucleotides line up with TRBD1. The ends lost 5 bases at V and 11 bases at J; junction bases unmatched: 16. CDR3 length: 15 amino acids. Germline CDR1 and CDR2: PRHDT and FYEKMQ (reference sequence). The CDR3 here is CASSRTTGVGEEQYF. The CDR3 DNA reads as TGTGCCAGCAGCAGAACGACAGGGGTTGGGGAGGAGCAGTACTTC. Based on the CDR3 plus reference TRBV13 and TRBJ2-5, the full variable domain is AAGVIQSPRHLIKEKRETATLKCYPIPRHDTVYWYQQGPGQDPQFLISFYEKMQSDKGSIPDRFSAQQFSDYHSELNMSSLELGDSALYFCASSRTTGVGEEQYFGPGTRLLVL.

The rearrangement joins TRBV7-8 to TRBJ2-1; D is undetermined. The CDR3 totals 14 residues. V dropped 3 bases and J dropped 0 bases, with 6 bases sitting between them. Germline-derived CDR1 and CDR2 are SGHVS and FQNEAQ. The CDR3: CASSLASSYNEQFF. CDR3 bases: TGTGCCAGCAGCTTGGCGAGCTCCTACAATGAGCAGTTCTTC.

This clone was counted a few times. The chain employs TRBV13 and TRBJ2-1; 8 nucleotides line up with TRBD1. The CDR3 has 13 amino acids. Losses at the gene ends were 7 bases for V and 7 bases for J; bases not matched to a gene: 6. From germline, CDR1 is PRHDT and CDR2 FYEKMQ (reference sequence). Here the CDR3 DNA reads TGTGCCAGCACCCGGACAGGGATTAATGAGCAGTTCTTC. This sequence encodes CASTRTGINEQFF.

The chain recombines TRBV27 with TRBJ1-2; 10 nucleotides agree with TRBD1. CDR1 and CDR2 (germline): MNHEY, SMNVEV (reference sequence). This CDR3 is 14 amino acids long. Unmatched junction bases numbered 0, after V lost 0 bases and J lost 5 bases. The CDR3 DNA is TGTGCCAGCAGTTTATCGGGACAGGGGTATGGCTACACCTTC. It codes for CASSLSGQGYGYTF.

In its sample, this clone was seen a few times. The sample carries other DNA sequences with the same CDR3. The rearrangement links TRBV10-3 to TRBJ2-5; no clear D. The V gene's germline CDR1 is ENHRY and CDR2 SYGVKD. This CDR3 region has 13 residues. Trimming cost V 3 bases and J 4 bases, with 9 bases left between them. The CDR3, as DNA: TGTGCCATCAGTGAATGGGGTGCAGAGACCCAGTACTTC. As protein: CAISEWGAETQYF.

The J gene is TRBJ1-1, the V gene TRBV30; perhaps TRBD1 as D (5 bases). Trimming took off 3 bases at V and 6 bases at J, with 26 bases between the two ends. Per the germline V gene, CDR1 is GTSNPN and CDR2 is SVGIG (reference sequence). The CDR3 totals 17 residues. The CDR3 nucleotides read TGTGCCTGGAGCGTCAACGAGGAATTTCCTCGGGGCGCTGAAGCTTTCTTT. As protein: CAWSVNEEFPRGAEAFF.

This CDR3 reads CASIQQGALRNTIYF. The DNA for the CDR3 is TGTGCCAGCATACAACAGGGGGCTCTAAGAAACACCATATATTTT. The chain is built from TRBV28 and TRBJ1-3, with 9 positions matching TRBD1. This CDR3 is built from 15 residues. Germline CDR1 is MDHEN and CDR2 is SYDVKM. V lost 7 bases to trimming and J lost 5 bases; unmatched junction nucleotides: 9.

This clone has more than one count but fewer than ten. V and J are TRBV28 and TRBJ2-3; TRBD1 aligns across 7 bases. There are 13 residues in the CDR3. CDR1 and CDR2 from the germline V gene are MDHEN and SYDVKM. J lost 6 bases, V lost 5 bases, and 5 bases had no gene match. The CDR3 sequence is CASSIQGSDTQYF. Written as DNA, the CDR3 is TGTGCCAGCAGTATACAGGGGTCGGATACGCAGTATTTT.

This clone was counted only a few times. The chain uses TRBV5-1 and TRBJ2-1, with TRBD2 matching 8 bases. This CDR3 spans 16 amino acids. Germline-derived CDR1 and CDR2 are SGHRS and YFSETQ. V trimming: 4 bases; J trimming: 5 bases; junction bases outside the gene matches: 11. This CDR3 is CASSLLFGRANNEQFF. CDR3 in DNA: TGCGCCAGCAGCCTCTTGTTCGGGAGGGCCAACAATGAGCAGTTCTTC.